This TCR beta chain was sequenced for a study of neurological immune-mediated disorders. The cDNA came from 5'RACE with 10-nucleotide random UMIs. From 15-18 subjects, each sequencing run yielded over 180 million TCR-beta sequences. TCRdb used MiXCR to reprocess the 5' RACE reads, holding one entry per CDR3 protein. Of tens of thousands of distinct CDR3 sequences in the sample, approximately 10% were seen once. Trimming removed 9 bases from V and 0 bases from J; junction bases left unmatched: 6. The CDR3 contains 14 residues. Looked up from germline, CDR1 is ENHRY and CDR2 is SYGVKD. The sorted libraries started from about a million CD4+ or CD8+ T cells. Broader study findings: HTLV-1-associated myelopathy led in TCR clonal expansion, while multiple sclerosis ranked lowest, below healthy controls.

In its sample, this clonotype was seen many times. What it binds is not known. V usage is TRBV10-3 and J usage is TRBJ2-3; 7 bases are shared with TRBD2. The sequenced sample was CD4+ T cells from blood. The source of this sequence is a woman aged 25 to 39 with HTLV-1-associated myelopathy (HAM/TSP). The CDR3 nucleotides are TGTGCCATACAACTAGCGCGGAGCACAGATACGCAGTATTTT. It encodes CAIQLARSTDTQYF.